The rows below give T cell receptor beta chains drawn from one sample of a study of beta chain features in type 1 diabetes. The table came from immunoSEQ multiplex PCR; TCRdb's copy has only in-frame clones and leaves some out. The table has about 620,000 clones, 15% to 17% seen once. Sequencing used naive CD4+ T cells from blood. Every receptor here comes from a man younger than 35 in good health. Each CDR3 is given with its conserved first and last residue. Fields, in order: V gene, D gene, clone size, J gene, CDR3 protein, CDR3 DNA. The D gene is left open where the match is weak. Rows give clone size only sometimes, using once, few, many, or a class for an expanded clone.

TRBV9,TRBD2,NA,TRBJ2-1,CASSPPAGVIENEQFF,TGTGCCAGCAGCCCCCCGGCGGGGGTGATCGAAAATGAGCAGTTCTTC
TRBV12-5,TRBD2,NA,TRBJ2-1,CASGLVLGLELGEQFF,TGTGCTAGTGGTTTGGTACTCGGACTAGAATTGGGTGAGCAGTTCTTC
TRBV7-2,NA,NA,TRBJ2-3,CASSLVGGVDTQYF,TGTGCCAGCAGCTTAGTGGGCGGGGTAGATACGCAGTATTTT
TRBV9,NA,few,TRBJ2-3,CASSGRASTDTQYF,TGTGCCAGCAGCGGAAGGGCTAGCACAGATACGCAGTATTTT
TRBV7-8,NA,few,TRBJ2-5,CASSFRRLETQYF,TGTGCCAGCAGCTTTAGACGGTTAGAGACCCAGTACTTC
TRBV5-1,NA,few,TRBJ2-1,CASRRTAGVMNEQFF,TGCGCCAGCAGAAGAACAGCTGGGGTGATGAATGAGCAGTTCTTC
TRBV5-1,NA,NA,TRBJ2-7,CASSLGRSSYEQYF,TGCGCCAGCAGCTTGGGGCGGAGCTCCTACGAGCAGTACTTC
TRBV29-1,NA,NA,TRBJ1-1,CSAGGGRANTEAFF,TGCAGCGCCGGCGGAGGGCGAGCCAACACTGAAGCTTTCTTT
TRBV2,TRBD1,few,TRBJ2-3,CASSEELTGYDTQYF,TGTGCCAGCAGTGAAGAGCTGACAGGGTACGATACGCAGTATTTT
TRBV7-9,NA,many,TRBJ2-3,CASSFSGDTQYF,TGTGCCAGCAGCTTTTCAGGGGATACGCAGTATTTT
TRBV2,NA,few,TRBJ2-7,CASSAFGEQYF,TGTGCCAGCAGTGCGTTCGGCGAGCAGTACTTC
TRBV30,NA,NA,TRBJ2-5,CAWSRGIKETQYF,TGTGCCTGGAGTCGGGGGATCAAAGAGACCCAGTACTTC
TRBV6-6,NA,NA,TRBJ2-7,CASGLGTRNTYEQYF,TGTGCCAGCGGACTAGGGACACGTAACACCTACGAGCAGTACTTC
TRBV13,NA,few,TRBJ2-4,CASSLGGVKNIQYF,TGTGCCAGCAGCTTAGGAGGGGTCAAAAACATTCAGTACTTC
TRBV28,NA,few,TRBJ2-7,CASSEYEQYF,TGTGCCAGCAGTGAATACGAGCAGTACTTC
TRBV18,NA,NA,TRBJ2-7,CASSPPSRSYEQYF,TGTGCCAGCTCACCACCTTCTAGGAGCTACGAGCAGTACTTC
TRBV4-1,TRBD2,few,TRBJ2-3,CASHPPGTSGGADTQYF,TGCGCCAGCCACCCCCCGGGGACTAGCGGGGGGGCTGATACGCAGTATTTT
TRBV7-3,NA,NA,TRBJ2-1,CASSFQPNTEQFF,TGTGCCAGCAGCTTCCAGCCGAACACTGAGCAGTTCTTC
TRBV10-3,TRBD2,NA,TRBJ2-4,CATSGGDIQYF,TGTGCCACCAGTGGGGGGGACATTCAGTACTTC
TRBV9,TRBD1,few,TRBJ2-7,CASSGTGTGAHEQYF,TGTGCCAGCAGCGGCACCGGGACAGGGGCCCACGAGCAGTACTTC
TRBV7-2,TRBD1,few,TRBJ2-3,CASSPRTGADTQYF,TGTGCCAGCAGCCCCCGGACAGGGGCGGATACGCAGTATTTT
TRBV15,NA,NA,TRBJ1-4,CATSRDFRGFEKLFF,TGTGCCACCAGCAGAGATTTTAGGGGTTTTGAAAAACTGTTTTTT
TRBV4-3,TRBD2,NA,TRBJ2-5,CASSQDWPSGRAQETQYF,TGCGCCAGCAGCCAAGATTGGCCTAGCGGGAGGGCACAAGAGACCCAGTACTTC
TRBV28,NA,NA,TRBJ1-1,CASRTVNTEAFF,TGTGCCAGCAGGACAGTGAACACTGAAGCTTTCTTT
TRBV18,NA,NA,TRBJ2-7,CASSPLGEQYF,TGTGCCAGCTCACCACTAGGCGAGCAGTACTTC
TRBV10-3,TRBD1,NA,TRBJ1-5,CAISEGGQGSNQPQHF,TGTGCCATCAGTGAGGGGGGACAGGGGAGCAATCAGCCCCAGCATTTT
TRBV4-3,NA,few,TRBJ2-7,CASSINRIYEQYF,TGCGCCAGCAGCATCAATAGAATCTACGAGCAGTACTTC
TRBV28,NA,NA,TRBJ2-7,CASNLRGGSSYEQYF,TGTGCCAGCAACCTCCGCGGGGGCTCCTCCTACGAGCAGTACTTC
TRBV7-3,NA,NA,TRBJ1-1,CASSEQGNTEAFF,TGTGCCAGCAGCGAACAGGGGAACACTGAAGCTTTCTTT
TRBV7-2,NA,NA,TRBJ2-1,CASSPRNEQFF,TGTGCCAGCAGCCCTCGTAATGAGCAGTTCTTC
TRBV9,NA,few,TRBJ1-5,CASSVVCYQPQHF,TGTGCCAGCAGCGTAGTGTGTTATCAGCCCCAGCATTTT
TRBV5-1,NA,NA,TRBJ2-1,CASRARTPKENNEQFF,TGCGCCAGCAGAGCTCGGACTCCCAAAGAAAACAATGAGCAGTTCTTC
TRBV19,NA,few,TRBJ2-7,CASSMGRQASYEQYF,TGTGCCAGTAGTATGGGTCGGCAGGCCTCCTACGAGCAGTACTTC
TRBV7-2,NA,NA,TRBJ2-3,CASSLARDLTDTQYF,TGTGCCAGCAGCTTAGCCCGGGACCTAACAGATACGCAGTATTTT
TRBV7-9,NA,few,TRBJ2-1,CASSLARESGNEQFF,TGTGCCAGCAGCTTAGCGAGGGAGTCGGGCAATGAGCAGTTCTTC
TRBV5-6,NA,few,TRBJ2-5,CASSLVPEGETQYF,TGTGCCAGCAGCTTGGTTCCGGAGGGCGAGACCCAGTACTTC
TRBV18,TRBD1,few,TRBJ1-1,CASSPLGTGAAVTEAFF,TGTGCCAGCTCACCCCTCGGGACAGGGGCCGCGGTCACTGAAGCTTTCTTT
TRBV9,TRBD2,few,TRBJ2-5,CASSLGLAGGQETQYF,TGTGCCAGCAGCTTAGGACTAGCGGGAGGACAAGAGACCCAGTACTTC
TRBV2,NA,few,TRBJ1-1,CASSEGQNKLRAFF,TGTGCCAGCAGTGAAGGGCAGAACAAGCTACGGGCTTTCTTT
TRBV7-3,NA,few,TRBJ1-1,CASSLRMNTEAFF,TGTGCCAGCAGCTTACGAATGAACACTGAAGCTTTCTTT
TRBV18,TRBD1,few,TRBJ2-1,CASSPQTGPYEQFF,TGTGCCAGCTCACCTCAGACAGGGCCGTACGAGCAGTTCTTC
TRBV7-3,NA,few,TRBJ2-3,CASSLGMIDTQYF,TGTGCCAGCAGCTTAGGGATGATTGATACGCAGTATTTT
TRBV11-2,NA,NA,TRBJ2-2,CASSSSQGSGELFF,TGTGCCAGCAGCTCCTCTCAGGGATCCGGGGAGCTGTTTTTT
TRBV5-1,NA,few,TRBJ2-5,CASSLGDNQETQYF,TGCGCCAGCAGCTTGGGGGACAACCAAGAGACCCAGTACTTC
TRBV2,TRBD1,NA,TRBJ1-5,CASRRQGQPQHF,TGTGCCAGCAGGCGACAGGGCCAGCCCCAGCATTTT
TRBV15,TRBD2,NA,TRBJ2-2,CATSRDLLAANTGELFF,TGTGCCACCAGCAGAGACCTCCTAGCGGCGAACACCGGGGAGCTGTTTTTT
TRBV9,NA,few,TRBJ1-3,CASSVVQSLSGNTIYF,TGTGCCAGCAGCGTCGTACAGAGCCTCTCTGGAAACACCATATATTTT
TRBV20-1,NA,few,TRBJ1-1,CSASAAFF,TGCAGTGCCAGCGCAGCTTTCTTT
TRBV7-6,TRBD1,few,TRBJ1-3,CASSLGDSTSGNTIYF,TGTGCCAGCAGCTTAGGGGACAGTACTTCTGGAAACACCATATATTTT
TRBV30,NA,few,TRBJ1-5,CAWSVQGHQPQHF,TGTGCCTGGAGTGTGCAGGGCCATCAGCCCCAGCATTTT
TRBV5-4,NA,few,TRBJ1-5,CASSFSGANQPQHF,TGTGCCAGCAGCTTCAGTGGGGCGAATCAGCCCCAGCATTTT